The entry that follows covers one TCR beta chain sequence. Preparation of the TCRbeta library was carried out with unique molecular identifiers. TCRdb independently ran MiXCR on the PCR reads; one entry per CDR3 protein. The table includes about 230,000 distinct CDR3 sequences, roughly 10% detected once. Trimming left V 5 bases short and J 9 bases short, with 17 bases between. This CDR3 has 15 residues. Germline V gene sequence: CDR1 SGHVS, CDR2 FQNEAQ. This sample is drawn from a study of T-cell reconstitution after alpha-beta-depleted transplantation in children. This specimen consisted of PBMCs from the stem cell graft donor, obtained from the stem cell graft. The V call is TRBV7-8, the J call TRBJ1-6; a possible D gene is TRBD1 (6 bases). The receptor was derived from a human donor who donated a stem cell graft to a child with acute lymphoblastic leukemia. The CDR3 loop reads CASSAQGEDGSPLHF. CDR3 coding DNA: TGTGCCAGCAGCGCACAGGGCGAAGATGGTTCACCCCTCCACTTT.